This entry lists 22 T cell receptor beta chains sequenced from one sample in a study of shared clonotypes between healthy human individuals. Naive CD8 populations comprised CD45RO-negative cells positively selected for CCR7, excluding terminally differentiated effector memory CD45RA+ cells. Produced via immunoSEQ multiplex PCR; TCRdb's table is partial and in-frame only. The data show around 2,000,000 clones, around 96% seen once. The sequenced material came from naive CD8+ T cells sorted from blood. The receptors originated from a man aged 18 to 35 in good health.

J is TRBJ2-7 and V is TRBV13; 12 bases fit TRBD1. V gave up 1 base and J gave up 5 bases; unmatched junction bases: 3. Germline V CDR1 and CDR2: PRHDT, FYEKMQ (reference sequence). This CDR3 comprises 15 residues. The CDR3 region has the DNA TGTGCCAGCAGCTTAGCGGGACAGGGGGCCCACGAGCAGTACTTC. As protein: CASSLAGQGAHEQYF. Complete variable domain (other parts from reference TRBV13 and TRBJ2-7): AAGVIQSPRHLIKEKRETATLKCYPIPRHDTVYWYQQGPGQDPQFLISFYEKMQSDKGSIPDRFSAQQFSDYHSELNMSSLELGDSALYFCASSLAGQGAHEQYFGPGTRLTVT.

This clone has just one count. The chain links TRBV4-1 to TRBJ1-1; TRBD1 aligns across 8 bases. Per germline, CDR1 MGHRA and CDR2 YSYEKL. The V gene end was trimmed by 4 bases and the J gene end by 4 bases; junction bases not matched to a gene: 5. The CDR3 contains 14 residues. In DNA, the CDR3 is TGCGCCAGCAGCCTAGCAGGGGGCGGCACTGAAGCTTTCTTT. Translating it yields CASSLAGGGTEAFF.

This chain connects TRBV5-4 to TRBJ2-7; D could derive from TRBD1 or TRBD2 (5 bases each). Trimming stripped 4 bases from V and 6 bases from J, with 20 bases between. Germline V gene lookup returns CDR1 SGHNT and CDR2 YYREEE (reference sequence). The CDR3 contains 15 residues. In DNA form, the CDR3 reads TGTGCCAGCAGCCCTCGAGGGGAATTAATGGGCGAGCAGTACTTC. Translating it yields CASSPRGELMGEQYF.

The V gene is TRBV30, the J gene TRBJ2-1; D unclear. The CDR3 consists of 17 residues. CDR1 is GTSNPN, CDR2 SVGIG, per germline (reference sequence). Trimming cost V 0 bases and J 6 bases, with 21 bases left between them. The CDR3 nucleotides are TGTGCCTGGAGTGTACGACTCAGCCCTCAGGTCAGCAATGAGCAGTTCTTC. It encodes CAWSVRLSPQVSNEQFF.

This rearrangement joins TRBV30 to TRBJ2-1, with 13 nucleotides matching TRBD2. Trimming took 3 bases from V and 10 from J; bases not matched to a gene: 9. CDR3 length equals 15 residues. The germline V gene encodes CDR1 GTSNPN and CDR2 SVGIG (reference sequence). The CDR3 DNA sequence: TGTGCCTGGAGGGGACTAGCGGGAAATGCGCGCGAGCAGTTCTTC. It yields the protein CAWRGLAGNAREQFF.

The rearrangement links TRBV27 to TRBJ2-5; D remains ambiguous. CDR1 is MNHEY, CDR2 SMNVEV, per germline (reference sequence). Trimming stripped 2 bases from V and 5 bases from J, with 9 bases between. The CDR3 length is 13 residues. CDR3 region: CASSLRAWETQYF. CDR3 in DNA: TGTGCCAGCAGTTTAAGGGCCTGGGAGACCCAGTACTTC.

The V call is TRBV5-8, the J call TRBJ1-6; D call uncertain. Germline CDR1 is SGHTS and CDR2 is YDEGEE. The CDR3 extends over 12 amino acids. Trimming cost V 5 bases and J 10 bases, with 10 bases left between them. CDR3 bases: TGTGCCAGCAGAAGGGAGGGCTCACCCCTCCACTTT. Its protein is CASRREGSPLHF.

The V and J genes are TRBV27 and TRBJ2-7; TRBD1 agrees at 7 bases. V lost 3 bases to trimming and J lost 3 bases; unmatched junction nucleotides: 5. Germline CDR1 reads MNHEY; CDR2 reads SMNVEV (reference sequence). The CDR3 contains 14 residues. CDR3 in DNA: TGTGCCAGCAGTTTTCAGGGGGTAGGCTACGAGCAGTACTTC. It specifies CASSFQGVGYEQYF.

The J gene is TRBJ2-7, the V gene TRBV4-1, with D possibly called TRBD1 or TRBD2 (5 bases each). Trimming left V 3 bases short and J 0 bases short, with 9 bases between. Germline CDR1 MGHRA, CDR2 YSYEKL. CDR3 size: 14 residues. CDR3 DNA: TGCGCCAGCAGCCAGGGGGTGGTCTCCTACGAGCAGTACTTC. Protein product: CASSQGVVSYEQYF.

This clone was seen only a few times. The gene calls are TRBV6-1 and TRBJ2-1, with unresolved D. Per the germline V gene, CDR1 is MNHNS and CDR2 is SASEGT. CDR3 length: 16 amino acids. Trimming pared 4 bases from V and 9 bases from J, leaving 22 bases between. The DNA for the CDR3 is TGTGCCAGCAGTGCAGACTCCGAGGATGGTAATGGTGAGCAGTTCTTC. Protein product: CASSADSEDGNGEQFF.

CDR3 in amino acids: CASSLIGTGGTDTQYF. The CDR3 nucleotides are TGTGCCAGCAGTTTGATCGGGACAGGGGGAACAGATACGCAGTATTTT. The V call is TRBV27, the J call TRBJ2-3; 11 bases are shared with TRBD1. The CDR3 has 16 residues. Trimming cost V 3 bases and J 3 bases; bases outside gene matches: 5. Germline values: CDR1 MNHEY, CDR2 SMNVEV (reference sequence).

The chain links TRBV7-9 to TRBJ2-7; D unresolved. Germline CDR1 SEHNR, CDR2 FQNEAQ (reference sequence). Between the trimmed V and J ends, which lost 5 bases and 6 bases, there was a span of 14 bases. The CDR3 is 13 amino acids. The CDR3 DNA reads TGTGCCAGCAGCCTCGTTCCGGGTAGCGAGCAGTACTTC. Translation gives CASSLVPGSEQYF. Looking up the rest from reference TRBV7-9 and TRBJ2-7 gives the full variable domain: DTGVSQNPRHKITKRGQNVTFRCDPISEHNRLYWYRQTLGQGPEFLTYFQNEAQLEKSRLLSDRFSAERPKGSFSTLEIQRTEQGDSAMYLCASSLVPGSEQYFGPGTRLTVT.

The gene calls are TRBV20-1 and TRBJ1-1; D remains ambiguous. Trimming took off 4 bases at V and 7 bases at J, with 4 bases between the two ends. CDR1 DFQATT and CDR2 SNEGSKA come from the germline V gene (reference sequence). The CDR3 is 9 residues long. The CDR3 spells CSATVEAFF. The CDR3 nucleotides are TGCAGTGCTACGGTTGAAGCTTTCTTT.

This clone has a single count. The rearrangement links TRBV13 to TRBJ2-7; 16 bases are shared with TRBD2. Trimming at V came to 4 bases and at J to 7 bases, leaving 7 bases not matched to a gene. The germline CDR1 and CDR2 sequences are PRHDT and FYEKMQ (reference sequence). CDR3 length: 16 amino acids. The CDR3 sequence is CASSSGLAGGPKEQYF. Here the CDR3 DNA reads TGTGCCAGCAGCTCGGGACTAGCGGGAGGGCCAAAAGAGCAGTACTTC.

The rearrangement joins TRBV6-1 to TRBJ2-7; 10 nucleotides align to TRBD2. The ends lost 3 bases at V and 2 bases at J; junction bases unmatched: 4. This CDR3 comprises 15 residues. Germline V gene sequence: CDR1 MNHNS, CDR2 SASEGT. CDR3 DNA: TGTGCCAGCAGTGAGGGGACTAGCGTCGCCTACGAGCAGTACTTC. This gives the protein CASSEGTSVAYEQYF.

The rearrangement uses TRBV4-1 and TRBJ2-7; D might be TRBD2 (6 bases). This CDR3 has 15 residues. Looked up from germline, CDR1 is MGHRA and CDR2 is YSYEKL. Trimming took off 4 bases at V and 3 bases at J, with 16 bases between the two ends. The CDR3 sequence is CASSPLAGTDYEQYF. CDR3 nucleotides: TGCGCCAGCAGCCCCCTCGCGGGGACTGACTACGAGCAGTACTTC.

The CDR3 coding sequence is TGTGCCAGCACCTCCCAGGGTGGTGACTATGGCTACACCTTC. Protein product: CASTSQGGDYGYTF. The chain joins TRBV6-5 to TRBJ1-2; tentative D call: TRBD1 (5 bases). V lost 7 bases, J lost 3 bases, and 15 bases lay in between. Germline assignment: CDR1 MNHEY and CDR2 SVGAGI. The CDR3 runs 14 residues.

A word on this clone: Other DNA sequences in this specimen translate into the identical CDR3. J is TRBJ1-1 and V is TRBV7-9, with 7 bases aligning to TRBD1. J lost 1 base, V lost 3 bases, and 5 bases had no gene match. This CDR3 has 15 residues. Germline CDR1 SEHNR, CDR2 FQNEAQ (reference sequence). The CDR3 coding sequence is TGTGCCAGCAGCTTGGCAGGGGGGTGGAACACTGAAGCTTTCTTT. Amino acid sequence: CASSLAGGWNTEAFF.

This chain links TRBV9 with TRBJ2-1; D perhaps matches TRBD2 (6 bases). This CDR3 has 16 amino acids. Trimming shortened V by 3 bases and J by 2 bases, and 15 bases separated the two germline ends. Germline V gene data show CDR1 as SGDLS and CDR2 as YYNGEE. CDR3 in amino acids: CASSDLGTHPYNEQFF. As DNA, the CDR3 is TGTGCCAGCAGCGACCTCGGGACTCACCCCTACAATGAGCAGTTCTTC.

J is TRBJ2-7 and V is TRBV19, with D perhaps TRBD2 (6 bases). There are 14 residues in the CDR3. V dropped 3 bases and J dropped 6 bases, with 15 bases sitting between them. Germline-derived CDR1 and CDR2 are LNHDA and SQIVND (reference sequence). In DNA, the CDR3 is TGTGCCAGTAGTATTAGCGGATACTCGACCGAGCAGTACTTC. It specifies CASSISGYSTEQYF.

The chain employs TRBV4-1 and TRBJ2-2; D is unclear. The CDR3 runs 15 residues. V lost 6 bases and J 3 bases, leaving 14 bases between the germline ends. Per the germline V gene, CDR1 is MGHRA and CDR2 is YSYEKL. The chain's CDR3 is CASSYHILDTGELFF. In DNA, the CDR3 is TGCGCCAGCAGTTACCACATTCTGGACACCGGGGAGCTGTTTTTT.

This rearrangement joins TRBV2 to TRBJ2-7; 11 nucleotides match TRBD2. V lost 8 bases, J lost 3 bases, and 15 bases stayed unmatched. This CDR3 is built from 17 residues. Germline CDR1 and CDR2: SNHLY and FYNNEI. CDR3 sequence reads: CASATGTSGEGGYEQYF. The CDR3 bases are TGTGCCAGCGCAACCGGGACTAGCGGTGAGGGGGGCTACGAGCAGTACTTC.